This T cell receptor beta chain was identified during a study of shared clonotypes between healthy human individuals (dated by TCRdb to 2019 to 2021). At the level of the whole study: The cohort included three men and a couple of women between 18 and 49 years of age. Blood TCR repertoires of 5 or 6 healthy adults were deeply sequenced to estimate repertoire size and the extent of clonotype sharing between individuals. To increase sequencing depth and limit assay-specific biases, TCR repertoire library preparation and sequencing were carried out by different laboratories using diverse techniques. Each donor's leukapheresis produced roughly between about 0.9 and 9.5 billion PBMCs. Per donor, three plates each were used for CD4 naive and CD4 memory, two for CD8 naive, and one for CD8 memory. The investigation overall reported the following: Sharing across several donors was observed for about 4.8% of naive CD4, 3% to 3.5% of naive CD8, 2% to 2.5% of memory CD4, and about 0.4% of memory CD8 clonotypes. Pairwise subsampling indicated that sequencing depth was expected to affect the degree of clonotype sharing among donors. Sampling was restricted to blood, and TCR repertoires in tissue are likely to differ from TCR repertoires in blood. Even with the large sequencing depth, rarefaction of the sorted-subset datasets indicated that sequencing was incomplete. The small number of donors limited the genetic and exposure-history diversity represented. Naive subsets generally had larger estimated clonotype richness than memory subsets did. Higher generation probabilities were observed for clonotypes shared by all four sorted-subset donors than for non-shared clonotypes.

As for this clone: The antigen it binds to is not known. The record has no base qualities; no much larger clone is one base away.

At the junction V is shortened by 2 bases and J by 2 bases, with 10 bases in between. The CDR3, from cysteine to phenylalanine, totals 15 residues. Of all the DNA, just the CDR3 is kept, 45 bases in frame from base 1. In the germline V gene, CDR1 corresponds to SGHRS and CDR2 to YFSETQ. Donors were healthy HIV-negative adults with no recently reported acute infections or vaccinations. All donors were Caucasian adults living in Nashville, Tennessee, USA. CD4+ T cells were enriched by magnetic negative selection, after which naive cells were positively selected on CD45RA and the negative fraction was taken as the memory subset. After blood collection by leukapheresis, PBMCs were isolated using Ficoll-Histopaque density gradient centrifugation and then cryopreserved in the vapor phase of liquid nitrogen. Purity and quantity of every magnetically sorted T cell population were checked by analytical flow cytometry. Genomic DNA was isolated from every sorted fraction and measured by UV absorbance on a Nanodrop 2000c.

TCR CDR3 regions were amplified from genomic DNA by multiplex PCR using the deep immunoSEQ assay. Extracted genomic DNA from each cell subset was distributed evenly across all wells of several immunoSEQ 96-well plates, and each plate was treated as a replicate. For sorted subsets, approximately 190 ng genomic DNA, equal to some 30,000 T cell genomes, was loaded into each replicate PCR. The purified libraries were quantified using a Qubit 3.0 fluorometer, sized with a Bioanalyzer 2100, and then quantified again using the KAPA Library Quantification kit. Each immunoSEQ 96-well plate was sequenced on its own single-read 150-cycle Illumina NextSeq 550 flow cell. The original methods were these. Because only junctional sequences without quality scores were contained in the immunoSEQ output, filtering matching that applied to full-length reads could not be performed. To assign V/J genes and CDR3, sequences were annotated against IMGT germline references using PyIR, a Python wrapper for IgBLAST v1.9. Reads were removed for weak V/J assignments (E-value above 1e-6), missing CDR3, stop codons, out-of-frame junctions, or ambiguous translated residues. A V3J clonotype was defined by an identical inferred V gene, J gene, and CDR3 amino acid sequence. The percentage overlap between two repertoires was calculated by dividing the number of shared unique clonotypes by the size of the smaller repertoire. Richness of each repertoire was evaluated using RTK rarefaction, the Chao1 estimator, and Recon v2.1 estimates of unobserved clonotypes. OLGA was used to compute generation probabilities for all TCRbeta clonotypes that the gDNA method yielded from four donors. Not all clones reach the TCRdb copy of this immuneACCESS table, which keeps in-frame sequences only. Checked studies attribute under half of the gap to unresolved V genes and leave the rest unexplained. The V and J calls and clone size were taken over from that table, and D and trimming were inferred from the DNA. This sample holds 2 million to 2.5 million clones; approximately 95% were observed only once. The ten largest clones capture roughly 0.13% of the sample.

The receptor was derived from a man between 18 and 35 years old in good health. Sequenced input: naive CD4+ T cells sorted from blood. The sample's cell subset or site label, in plain terms: CD45RA+ positively selected. The V and J genes are TRBV5-1 and TRBJ2-2; matching of 6 bases hints at TRBD1 as the D gene. The DNA is TGCGCCAGCAGCTTAACGGGACAAAACACCGGGGAGCTGTTTTTT. Translated, it gives CASSLTGQNTGELFF. Beyond the CDR3, the reference TRBV5-1 and TRBJ2-2 genes provide the residues; the full variable domain reads: KAGVTQTPRYLIKTRGQQVTLSCSPISGHRSVSWYQQTPGQGLQFLFEYFSETQRNKGNFPGRFSGRQFSNSRSEMNVSTLELGDSALYLCASSLTGQNTGELFFGEGSRLTVL.